This is a list of T cell receptor beta chains from one sample in a study of T cells in Graves' hyperthyroidism and ophthalmopathy. One entry per CDR3 protein results from TCRdb running MiXCR on the multiplex PCR reads. The sample includes a few hundred thousand distinct CDR3 sequences, 15% to 20% of them seen just once. Material for sequencing was blood. These receptors came from a woman aged 45-59 years with Graves' hyperthyroidism. Each CDR3 is given without its conserved first and last residue.

v_gene: TRBV2
j_gene: TRBJ2-5
CDR3aa: ASSEEGPETQY

v_gene: TRBV7-9
j_gene: TRBJ2-7
CDR3aa: ASSSTSGTYEQY

v_gene: TRBV3-1
j_gene: TRBJ1-4
CDR3aa: ASSPGPNNEKLF

v_gene: TRBV6-1
j_gene: TRBJ2-5
CDR3aa: ASETGGGGETQY

v_gene: TRBV11-1
j_gene: TRBJ1-1
CDR3aa: ASSPQAGLNTEAF

v_gene: TRBV11-2
j_gene: TRBJ2-7
CDR3aa: ASSLVREPYEQY

v_gene: TRBV7-2
j_gene: TRBJ1-6
CDR3aa: ASSFGLKFNSPLH

v_gene: TRBV6-6
j_gene: TRBJ1-2
CDR3aa: ASSYSGRNYGYT

v_gene: TRBV27
j_gene: TRBJ2-7
CDR3aa: ASSFSGLAGEQY

v_gene: TRBV30
j_gene: TRBJ2-3
CDR3aa: AWARDRNTQY

v_gene: TRBV28
j_gene: TRBJ2-7
CDR3aa: ASSFFQGVSYEQY

v_gene: TRBV3-1
j_gene: TRBJ2-5
CDR3aa: ASSLGLQGTQY

v_gene: TRBV12-3/TRBV12-4
j_gene: TRBJ1-4
CDR3aa: ASSSTETNEKLF

v_gene: TRBV7-2
j_gene: TRBJ2-1
CDR3aa: ASSPHYNEQF

v_gene: TRBV3-1
j_gene: TRBJ1-4
CDR3aa: ASSQEGVGEKLF

v_gene: TRBV12-3/TRBV12-4
j_gene: TRBJ1-1
CDR3aa: ASSLSHTEAF

v_gene: TRBV20-1
j_gene: TRBJ2-7
CDR3aa: SARPWTGRPYEQY

v_gene: TRBV30
j_gene: TRBJ1-6
CDR3aa: AWRAQNNSPLH

v_gene: TRBV27
j_gene: TRBJ1-2
CDR3aa: ASRGFADNYGYT

v_gene: TRBV2
j_gene: TRBJ1-6
CDR3aa: ASSDSAGGVGSPLH

v_gene: TRBV29-1
j_gene: TRBJ2-5
CDR3aa: SVKGGLETQY

v_gene: TRBV6-5
j_gene: TRBJ2-2
CDR3aa: ASSYEGYTGPSNTGELF

v_gene: TRBV5-4
j_gene: TRBJ1-6
CDR3aa: ASSFSRLH

v_gene: TRBV18
j_gene: TRBJ1-1
CDR3aa: ATLQGVNTEAF

v_gene: TRBV6-1
j_gene: TRBJ1-1
CDR3aa: ASSLGDSTEAF

v_gene: TRBV11-2
j_gene: TRBJ2-3
CDR3aa: ASCRGTDTQY

v_gene: TRBV27
j_gene: TRBJ2-7
CDR3aa: ASSLSVTSNEQY

v_gene: TRBV4-2
j_gene: TRBJ2-2
CDR3aa: ASSPAGGQGTGELF

v_gene: TRBV12-3/TRBV12-4
j_gene: TRBJ2-2
CDR3aa: ASTPFRGQGGELF

v_gene: TRBV2
j_gene: TRBJ2-7
CDR3aa: ASEKQGLGDEQY

v_gene: TRBV2
j_gene: TRBJ2-1
CDR3aa: ASSPETYNEQF

v_gene: TRBV27
j_gene: TRBJ1-5
CDR3aa: ASSLTQGNQPQH

v_gene: TRBV5-6
j_gene: TRBJ2-2
CDR3aa: ASTAGGGMSTGELF

v_gene: TRBV5-1
j_gene: TRBJ2-7
CDR3aa: ASSLAGASYEQY

v_gene: TRBV5-1
j_gene: TRBJ1-1
CDR3aa: ASSLEEGRNTEAF

v_gene: TRBV27
j_gene: TRBJ2-7
CDR3aa: ASSISTGGAEQY

v_gene: TRBV3-1
j_gene: TRBJ2-3
CDR3aa: ASSQVFGKGTDTQY

v_gene: TRBV30
j_gene: TRBJ1-5
CDR3aa: AWSLTGDFNQPQH

v_gene: TRBV28
j_gene: TRBJ1-2
CDR3aa: ASTGGQNTYGYT

v_gene: TRBV7-9
j_gene: TRBJ2-2
CDR3aa: ASRGVVPRELF

v_gene: TRBV27
j_gene: TRBJ2-7
CDR3aa: ASSRQLDGYEQY

v_gene: TRBV12-5
j_gene: TRBJ2-3
CDR3aa: ASGYGAGDTQY

v_gene: TRBV20-1
j_gene: TRBJ2-7
CDR3aa: SAGNGRGGYEQY

v_gene: TRBV9
j_gene: TRBJ1-1
CDR3aa: ASSPSFWTVNTEAF

v_gene: TRBV5-4
j_gene: TRBJ2-7
CDR3aa: ASSLEWEAAYEQY

v_gene: TRBV2
j_gene: TRBJ2-3
CDR3aa: ASSEFSPRGAADTQY

v_gene: TRBV27
j_gene: TRBJ2-3
CDR3aa: ASSSRLAPSTDTQY

v_gene: TRBV20-1
j_gene: TRBJ2-1
CDR3aa: SASLRGGYNEQF

v_gene: TRBV7-2
j_gene: TRBJ1-5
CDR3aa: ASSSYKDNQPQH

v_gene: TRBV19
j_gene: TRBJ1-5
CDR3aa: ASSAIGTISNQPQH

v_gene: TRBV7-3
j_gene: TRBJ2-5
CDR3aa: ASSADRGGQETQY